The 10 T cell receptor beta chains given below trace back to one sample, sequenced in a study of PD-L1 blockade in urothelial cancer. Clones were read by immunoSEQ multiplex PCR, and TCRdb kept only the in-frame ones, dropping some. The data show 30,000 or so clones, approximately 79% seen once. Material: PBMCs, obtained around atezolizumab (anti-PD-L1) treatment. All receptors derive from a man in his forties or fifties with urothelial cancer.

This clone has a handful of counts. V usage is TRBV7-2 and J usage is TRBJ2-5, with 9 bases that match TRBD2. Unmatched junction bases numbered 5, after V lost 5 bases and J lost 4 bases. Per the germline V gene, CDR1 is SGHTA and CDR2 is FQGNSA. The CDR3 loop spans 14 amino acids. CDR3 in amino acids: CASSISGRGETQYF. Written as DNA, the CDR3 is TGTGCCAGCAGCATTAGCGGGAGAGGAGAGACCCAGTACTTC.

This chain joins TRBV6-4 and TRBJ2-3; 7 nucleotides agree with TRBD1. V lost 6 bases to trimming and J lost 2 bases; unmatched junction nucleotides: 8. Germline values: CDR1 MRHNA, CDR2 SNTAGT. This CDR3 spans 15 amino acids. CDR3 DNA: TGTGCCAGCAGAGACAGGGACAGCCCCACAGATACGCAGTATTTT. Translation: CASRDRDSPTDTQYF.

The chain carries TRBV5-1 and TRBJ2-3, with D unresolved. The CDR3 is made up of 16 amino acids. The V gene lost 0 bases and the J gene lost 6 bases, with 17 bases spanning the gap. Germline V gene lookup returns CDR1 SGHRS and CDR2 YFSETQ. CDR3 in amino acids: CASSLDGHSITDTQYF. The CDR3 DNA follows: TGCGCCAGCAGCTTGGATGGTCACTCTATTACGGATACGCAGTATTTT.

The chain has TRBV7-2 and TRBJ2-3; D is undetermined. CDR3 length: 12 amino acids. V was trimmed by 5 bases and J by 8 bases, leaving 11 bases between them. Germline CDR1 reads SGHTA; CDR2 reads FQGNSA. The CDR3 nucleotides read TGTGCCAGCAGCCAGGTCCGTGGTACGCAGTATTTT. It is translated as CASSQVRGTQYF.

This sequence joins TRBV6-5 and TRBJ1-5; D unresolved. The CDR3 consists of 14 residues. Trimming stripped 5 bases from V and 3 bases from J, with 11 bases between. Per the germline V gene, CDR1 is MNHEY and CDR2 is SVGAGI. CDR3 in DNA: TGTGCCAGCAGTCCTGGAGGTCACAATCAGCCCCAGCATTTT. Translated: CASSPGGHNQPQHF.

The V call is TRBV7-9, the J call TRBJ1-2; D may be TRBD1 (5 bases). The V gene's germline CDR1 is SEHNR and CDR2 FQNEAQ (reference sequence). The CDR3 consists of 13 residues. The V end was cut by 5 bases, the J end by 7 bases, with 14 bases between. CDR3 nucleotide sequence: TGTGCCAGCAGCCCTGGGGCGGTAGCTGGCTACACCTTC. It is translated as CASSPGAVAGYTF.

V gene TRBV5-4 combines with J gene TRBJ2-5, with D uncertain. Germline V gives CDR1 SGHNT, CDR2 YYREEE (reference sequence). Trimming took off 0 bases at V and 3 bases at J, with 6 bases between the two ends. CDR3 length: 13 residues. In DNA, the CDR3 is TGTGCCAGCAGCTTGGGCGGTGAAGAGACCCAGTACTTC. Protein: CASSLGGEETQYF.

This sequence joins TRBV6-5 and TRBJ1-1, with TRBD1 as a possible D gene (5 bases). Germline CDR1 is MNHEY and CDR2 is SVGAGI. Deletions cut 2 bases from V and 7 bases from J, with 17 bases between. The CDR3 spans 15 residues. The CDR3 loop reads CASSYGGVRGNEAFF. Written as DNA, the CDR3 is TGTGCCAGCAGTTACGGAGGGGTACGGGGTAATGAAGCTTTCTTT.

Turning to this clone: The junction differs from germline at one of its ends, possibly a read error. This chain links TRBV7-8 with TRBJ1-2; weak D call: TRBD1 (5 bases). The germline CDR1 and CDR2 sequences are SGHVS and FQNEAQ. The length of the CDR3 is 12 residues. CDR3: CASSLAGGGDHF. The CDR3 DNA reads TGTGCCAGCAGCTTAGCAGGTGGAGGGGACCACTTC.

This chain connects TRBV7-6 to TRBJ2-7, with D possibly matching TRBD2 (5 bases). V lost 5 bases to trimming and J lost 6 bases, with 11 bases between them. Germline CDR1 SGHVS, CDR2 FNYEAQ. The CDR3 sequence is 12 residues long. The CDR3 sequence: CASSGVGSEQYF. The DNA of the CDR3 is TGTGCCAGCAGCGGAGTGGGGAGCGAGCAGTACTTC.